These 27 T cell receptor beta chains originate from one sample sequenced in a study of OX40 agonist ivuxolimab in advanced cancers. Using immunoSEQ multiplex PCR, the repertoire was profiled, and TCRdb retains in-frame clones only, with some absent. The data show about 58,000 clones, with roughly 84% seen just once and 0.85% to 1% held by the top ten. Sequences were derived from CD4+ or CD8+ T cells sorted from blood, sampled in a trial of the OX40 agonist ivuxolimab. These receptor sequences come from an adult with an advanced solid tumor such as melanoma, head and neck, liver or kidney cancer.

This clone has more than one count but fewer than ten. This chain joins TRBV5-1 and TRBJ1-1; D is uncertain. The germline V gene has CDR1 SGHRS and CDR2 YFSETQ. This CDR3 has 13 residues. V shed 5 bases and J shed 6 bases, with 14 bases lying between them. DNA for the CDR3: TGCGCCAGCAGTTATAGCCTTCGCGCTGAAGCTTTCTTT. This translates into CASSYSLRAEAFF. The full variable domain, its missing parts supplied by reference TRBV5-1 and TRBJ1-1, is KAGVTQTPRYLIKTRGQQVTLSCSPISGHRSVSWYQQTPGQGLQFLFEYFSETQRNKGNFPGRFSGRQFSNSRSEMNVSTLELGDSALYLCASSYSLRAEAFFGQGTRLTVV.

The chain has TRBV25-1 and TRBJ2-1; the D gene is possibly TRBD2 (6 bases). The CDR3 is 14 residues long. The germline CDR1 and CDR2 sequences are MGHDK and SYGVNS. V lost 5 bases, J lost 3 bases, and 11 bases lay in between. CDR3 nucleotides: TGTGCCAGCAGTCTTAGCGGATACTACAATGAGCAGTTCTTC. This translates into CASSLSGYYNEQFF.

The J gene is TRBJ1-2, the V gene TRBV2, with 9 bases identical to TRBD1. CDR3 length: 12 amino acids. Per germline, CDR1 SNHLY and CDR2 FYNNEI. V lost 9 bases, J lost 5 bases, and 4 bases stayed unmatched. CDR3 sequence (DNA): TGTGCCAGTTCGACAGGGGGTTATGGCTACACCTTC. Translating it yields CASSTGGYGYTF.

This chain uses TRBV7-8 with TRBJ2-3; D gene uncertain. Germline V gene sequence: CDR1 SGHVS, CDR2 FQNEAQ. V gave up 1 base and J gave up 2 bases, with 7 bases separating them. The CDR3 loop spans 14 amino acids. CDR3 bases: TGTGCCAGCAGCTTAGTGGGGAACACAGATACGCAGTATTTT. Amino acid sequence: CASSLVGNTDTQYF. The whole variable domain, filled in from reference TRBV7-8 and TRBJ2-3, reads GAGVSQSPRYKVAKRGQDVALRCDPISGHVSLFWYQQALGQGPEFLTYFQNEAQLDKSGLPSDRFFAERPEGSVSTLKIQRTQQEDSAVYLCASSLVGNTDTQYFGPGTRLTVL.

The chain employs TRBV7-2 and TRBJ1-1, with a possible D match to TRBD1 (6 bases). V lost 2 bases, J lost 1 base, and 8 bases lay in between. Germline V CDR1 and CDR2: SGHTA, FQGNSA. CDR3 length: 14 amino acids. The CDR3 coding sequence is TGTGCCAGCAGCTTAACAGGGAAGAACACTGAAGCTTTCTTT. Encoded protein: CASSLTGKNTEAFF.

The rearrangement links TRBV5-1 to TRBJ1-4, with D unclear. This CDR3 is built from 14 residues. With 4 bases removed from V and 5 bases from J, the gap between germline ends came to 12 bases. The germline CDR1 and CDR2 sequences are SGHRS and YFSETQ. The chain's CDR3 is CASSARVLNEKLFF. The CDR3 bases are TGCGCCAGCAGCGCCAGAGTTTTGAATGAAAAACTGTTTTTT.

This clone appeared once. J is TRBJ1-4 and V is TRBV6-5, with D uncertain. Germline V gives CDR1 MNHEY, CDR2 SVGAGI. CDR3 length: 14 residues. V lost 2 bases and J lost 8, with 12 bases in between. The CDR3 bases are TGTGCCAGCAGTTACGGGCAGATAGGGGAAAAACTGTTTTTT. This translates into CASSYGQIGEKLFF.

This chain joins TRBV19 and TRBJ1-1; 8 nucleotides align to TRBD1. The J segment lost 1 base and the V segment lost 5 bases, leaving 9 bases of the junction unmatched. Germline loops: CDR1 LNHDA, CDR2 SQIVND (reference sequence). This CDR3 has 16 amino acids. CDR3 protein: CASSRPGGAGNTEAFF. In nucleotides, the CDR3 is TGTGCCAGTAGTCGTCCAGGGGGCGCGGGGAACACTGAAGCTTTCTTT.

The genes are TRBV30 and TRBJ2-1; 15 bases map to TRBD2. The CDR3 has 14 amino acids. The junction had 3 bases not matched to a gene; V was cut back by 4 bases and J by 8 bases. Germline CDR1 is GTSNPN and CDR2 is SVGIG (reference sequence). CDR3 residues: CAWTRTSGGDEQFF. The CDR3 nucleotides read TGTGCCTGGACCCGGACTAGCGGGGGGGATGAGCAGTTCTTC.

A few counts support this clone. The chain has TRBV4-1 and TRBJ1-5; D is ambiguous. Trimming took off 2 bases at V and 1 base at J, with 3 bases between the two ends. The V gene's germline CDR1 is MGHRA and CDR2 YSYEKL. This CDR3 is built from 13 residues. The CDR3 loop reads CASSQRSNQPQHF. CDR3 nucleotide sequence: TGCGCCAGCAGCCAAAGGAGCAATCAGCCCCAGCATTTT.

The chain links TRBV18 to TRBJ1-1; 7 bases map to TRBD1. Germline values: CDR1 KGHSH, CDR2 LQKENI. CDR3 size: 15 residues. V shed 2 bases and J 6 bases; nucleotides not matched to a gene: 9. The chain's CDR3 is CASSPNFGQEAEAFF. For the CDR3, the DNA is TGTGCCAGCTCACCAAATTTCGGACAGGAGGCTGAAGCTTTCTTT.

This clone was detected only once. The chain uses TRBV5-5 and TRBJ1-3, with no clear D. V dropped 0 bases and J dropped 0 bases, with 10 bases sitting between them. The CDR3 extends over 16 amino acids. Germline V lookup: CDR1 SGHKS, CDR2 YYEKEE (reference sequence). This chain's CDR3 is CASSLEAASSGNTIYF. CDR3 nucleotide sequence: TGTGCCAGCAGCTTGGAGGCGGCGAGCTCTGGAAACACCATATATTTT.

The V gene is TRBV5-4, the J gene TRBJ1-2; TRBD1 is a possible D gene (5 bases). CDR3 length equals 14 residues. Germline V CDR1 and CDR2: SGHNT, YYREEE (reference sequence). V gave up 4 bases and J gave up 2 bases, with 12 bases separating them. The CDR3 region is CASSARQWNYGYTF. The CDR3 nucleotides are TGTGCCAGCAGCGCCCGACAGTGGAACTATGGCTACACCTTC.

The CDR3 region has the DNA TGTGCCAGCAGCTTAGGGGGCTGGGGTCAGCCCCAGCATTTT. It is translated as CASSLGGWGQPQHF. The chain combines TRBV7-9 with TRBJ1-5, with TRBD1 as a possible D gene (5 bases). This CDR3 region has 14 residues. The germline V gene has CDR1 SEHNR and CDR2 FQNEAQ (reference sequence). The V end was cut by 1 base, the J end by 6 bases, with 10 bases between.

The rearrangement joins TRBV19 to TRBJ1-5; 7 bases agree with TRBD1. Trimming cost V 1 base and J 2 bases; bases outside gene matches: 2. This CDR3 region has 15 residues. In germline, CDR1 is LNHDA, CDR2 SQIVND (reference sequence). CDR3 DNA: TGTGCCAGTAGTATAGTAGGGGGCGGCAATCAGCCCCAGCATTTT. As protein: CASSIVGGGNQPQHF.

This clone has just one count. The rearrangement links TRBV5-1 to TRBJ1-2; TRBD1 agrees at 11 bases. Germline CDR1 and CDR2: SGHRS and YFSETQ. Trimming cost V 4 bases and J 5 bases; bases outside gene matches: 10. The CDR3 runs 16 residues. The CDR3 DNA reads TGCGCCAGCAGCCCAGGACAGGGGGCGCCTCTTTATGGCTACACCTTC. Its translation: CASSPGQGAPLYGYTF. The full variable domain, with the rest looked up from reference TRBV5-1 and TRBJ1-2, is KAGVTQTPRYLIKTRGQQVTLSCSPISGHRSVSWYQQTPGQGLQFLFEYFSETQRNKGNFPGRFSGRQFSNSRSEMNVSTLELGDSALYLCASSPGQGAPLYGYTFGSGTRLTVV.

This chain uses TRBV2 with TRBJ1-1; no clear D. Germline V gene sequence: CDR1 SNHLY, CDR2 FYNNEI. CDR3 length equals 14 residues. V shed 6 bases and J shed 2 bases, with 13 bases lying between them. CDR3 nucleotide sequence: TGTGCCAGCAGATCCCTCGGGGTTAACACTGAAGCTTTCTTT. It specifies CASRSLGVNTEAFF.

The rearrangement links TRBV23-1 to TRBJ2-1; no clear D gene. TRBV23-1 is annotated as an ORF whose role is uncertain. The CDR3 spans 12 residues. The germline V and J ends were trimmed by 5 bases and 8 bases, with 10 bases remaining between them. As DNA, the CDR3 is TGCGCCAGCAGTAGACCTAGGGATGAGCAGTTCTTC. Translation gives CASSRPRDEQFF.

The J gene is TRBJ1-2, the V gene TRBV21-1. TRBV21-1 is labeled a pseudogene. The CDR3 is made up of 14 amino acids. The CDR3 sequence: CASSKRSSNYGYTF. The CDR3 bases are TGTGCCAGCAGCAAAAGGTCCAGTAACTATGGCTACACCTTC.

The chain carries TRBV7-2 and TRBJ2-4; D is ambiguous. In germline, CDR1 is SGHTA, CDR2 FQGNSA. The length of the CDR3 is 15 residues. Trimming left V 1 base short and J 7 bases short, with 14 bases between. Here the CDR3 reads CASSLDPPPRNIQYF. The DNA of the CDR3 is TGTGCCAGCAGCTTAGACCCACCACCAAGGAACATTCAGTACTTC.

The chain combines TRBV7-9 with TRBJ1-1; the D gene is possibly TRBD1 (5 bases). Trimming cost V 4 bases and J 2 bases, with 14 bases left between them. There are 15 residues in the CDR3. The germline CDR1 and CDR2 sequences are SEHNR and FQNEAQ (reference sequence). The CDR3 loop is CASSSRGRANTEAFF. CDR3 nucleotides: TGTGCCAGCAGCTCCCGGGGCAGGGCCAACACTGAAGCTTTCTTT.

The chain links TRBV6-5 to TRBJ1-5, with a possible D match to TRBD1 (6 bases). The V gene lost 10 bases and the J gene lost 0 bases, with 16 bases spanning the gap. CDR3 size: 15 residues. Germline V gene sequence: CDR1 MNHEY, CDR2 SVGAGI. For the CDR3, the DNA is TGTGCCAACAGCTCACAGGGTTATAGCAATCAGCCCCAGCATTTT. Translated: CANSSQGYSNQPQHF.

This chain links TRBV7-2 with TRBJ2-7; 9 positions match TRBD1. Germline lookup yields CDR1 SGHTA and CDR2 FQGNSA. The CDR3 loop spans 14 amino acids. J gave up 6 bases and V 5 bases, and 8 bases lay outside the gene matches. CDR3 in amino acids: CASSTDRGSREQYF. CDR3 DNA: TGTGCCAGCAGCACGGACAGGGGAAGTCGCGAGCAGTACTTC.

V usage is TRBV10-3 and J usage is TRBJ1-5; D is possibly TRBD1 (6 bases). This CDR3 is 17 amino acids long. V was trimmed by 0 bases and J by 2 bases, leaving 14 bases between them. In germline, CDR1 is ENHRY, CDR2 SYGVKD. CDR3 in amino acids: CAISESLGGIGNQPQHF. The CDR3 DNA follows: TGTGCCATCAGTGAGTCCCTAGGGGGTATCGGCAATCAGCCCCAGCATTTT.

The genes are TRBV7-9 and TRBJ1-2, with D perhaps matching TRBD1 (5 bases). The ends were cut back, 3 bases at V and 5 bases at J, with 13 bases in the middle. This CDR3 is built from 14 residues. From germline, CDR1 is SEHNR and CDR2 FQNEAQ (reference sequence). CDR3 region: CASSLEAGTYGYTF. In DNA form, the CDR3 reads TGTGCCAGCAGCTTGGAGGCAGGGACGTATGGCTACACCTTC.

As to this clone: The junction does not match germline at one end; this may be a read error. V usage is TRBV7-8 and J usage is TRBJ2-1; 10 bases are a match to TRBD2. Germline V gives CDR1 SGHVS, CDR2 FQNEAQ. The length of the CDR3 is 14 residues. CDR3 sequence: CASSVAGGPTEQFF. Here the CDR3 DNA reads TGTGCCAGCAGCGTAGCGGGGGGCCCCACTGAGCAGTTCTTC.

This chain connects TRBV6-5 to TRBJ1-2, with a possible D match to TRBD1 (6 bases). CDR3 length: 12 amino acids. Trimming left V 2 bases short and J 7 bases short, with 8 bases between. Germline V CDR1 and CDR2: MNHEY, SVGAGI. The CDR3 nucleotides are TGTGCCAGCAGTTACCCCAGGGGTGGCTACACCTTC. Encoded protein: CASSYPRGGYTF.